This T cell receptor (beta chain) is drawn from a study of early T cells in non-severe SARS-CoV-2 infection (dated by TCRdb to about 2021). For the wider study: Because TCR sequencing was done on bulk RNA from unsorted whole blood, the alpha and beta chains could not be paired.

The paper's findings and limits, for the study overall: VDJdb matching was skewed toward anti-spike CD8 responses and likely underestimated virus-specific expansions by missing private and CD4 specificities.

The CDR3, cysteine through phenylalanine, is 15 amino acids long. The read is trimmed to its CDR3 DNA, 45 bases read in frame from base 1. V trim: 6 bases; J trim: 1 base; unmatched bases: 7. The study was a case-control design nested within a healthcare worker cohort in London, UK, with weekly nasopharyngeal swab PCR tests and blood sampling. Healthcare workers were recruited during the week of the UK lockdown, between 23 and 31 March 2020, and followed weekly for up to roughly 15 weeks. To prepare the library, 5' RACE was applied. TCRdb shows the sequencer as NextSeq 500. To correct for sequencing error and PCR bias, the TCR library protocol tagged individual cDNA molecules with unique molecular identifiers. Both TCR alpha and beta chains were sequenced, and tight co-correlation was observed between alpha and beta sequence abundances in each sample. In the paper's pipeline: Decombinator V4 was used to perform V gene, J gene and CDR3 annotation of TCR sequences. TCRs were defined as expanded if a significant change between any two time points was detected under a Poisson model with p below 0.0001. Abundances of TCRs were expressed as counts per million after normalisation to the total number of TCRs sequenced in each sample. MAIT TCRs were defined by TRAV1-2 paired with TRAJ12, TRAJ20 or TRAJ33, and iNKT TCRs by TRAV10 paired with TRAJ18. VDJdb, accessed on 1 November 2021, was searched for TCRs annotated for CMV, EBV and SARS-CoV-2, and TCRs annotated for more than one antigen were excluded. In TCRdb, the public reads were trimmed at Q25 with fastp and aligned with MiXCR, with productive beta chains retained. Identical CDR3 proteins give one entry, which carries the most common genes and DNA. The V and J calls reflect TCRdb's pipeline rather than the authors' work. Present in this sample are approximately 77,000 distinct CDR3 sequences, about 5% of which were seen just once. The biggest ten clones account for under 8% of the sample.

This clonotype occurred a few times. Its antigen target is currently unknown. Nothing much larger sits one base from this clone, and base qualities are not available. This clonotype was obtained from an adult who was a healthcare worker with PCR-confirmed SARS-CoV-2 infection or an uninfected control (not recorded which). This chain is built from TRBV12-3 or TRBV12-4 and TRBJ2-3; 7 central nucleotides agree with TRBD2. Sequenced material: whole blood, taken at baseline. The DNA sequence follows: TGTGCCAGCAGGCCGCCGGGAGGTCGCACAGATACGCAGTATTTT. Its protein product is CASRPPGGRTDTQYF.